Below are 29 T cell receptor beta chains sequenced from a single sample in a study of CD8+CD57+ T cells in acquired aplastic anemia. The use of genomic DNA as template underpinned the TCR beta VDJ and CDR3 profiling. TCRdb used MiXCR to reprocess the reads, holding one entry per CDR3 protein. The sample lists more than 150,000 distinct CDR3 sequences; 45% to 60% were seen once. Only patients with CD8+CD57+ cell expansion on flow cytometry were chosen for sequencing. The specimen sequenced was sorted CD4+, CD8+, or CD8+CD57+ T cells (not recorded which) from PBMCs. The receptors originated from a human donor with aplastic anemia.

This clonotype was found many times. CDR3 loop: CSAYALGSLAKNIQYF. The CDR3 DNA is TGCAGTGCCTACGCGCTCGGAAGTCTAGCCAAAAACATTCAGTACTTC. The chain combines TRBV20-1 with TRBJ2-4; D is ambiguous. CDR1 and CDR2 (germline): DFQATT, SNEGSKA (reference sequence). The CDR3 length is 16 residues. Trimming pared 6 bases from V and 0 bases from J, leaving 18 bases between.

This clonotype showed up many times. The rearrangement joins TRBV19 to TRBJ1-1; possibly TRBD1 for D (5 bases). Deletions cut 1 base from V and 4 bases from J, with 13 bases between. This CDR3 has 15 amino acids. Germline values: CDR1 LNHDA, CDR2 SQIVND (reference sequence). The CDR3 is CASSIGGGGITEAFF. The CDR3 bases are TGTGCCAGTAGTATAGGCGGGGGAGGTATCACTGAAGCTTTCTTT.

The chain joins TRBV20-1 to TRBJ2-3; the match to TRBD2 covers 10 bases. The CDR3 runs 13 residues. The germline V gene encodes CDR1 DFQATT and CDR2 SNEGSKA (reference sequence). Trimming at V came to 6 bases and at J to 5 bases, leaving 5 bases not matched to a gene. The CDR3 spells CSAHASGRDTQYF. CDR3 sequence (DNA): TGCAGTGCCCACGCTAGCGGGAGAGATACGCAGTATTTT.

The V call is TRBV6-5, the J call TRBJ2-7; D possibly corresponds to TRBD1 (5 bases). This CDR3 is built from 14 residues. CDR1 is MNHEY, CDR2 SVGAGI, per germline. Trimming removed 6 bases from V and 3 bases from J, with 15 bases in between. The CDR3 DNA sequence: TGTGCCAGCAGCTACGACAGAGCCTTCTACGAGCAGTACTTC. Encoded protein: CASSYDRAFYEQYF.

This CDR3 is CASSQTSGGPGEQFF. CDR3 in DNA: TGTGCCAGCAGCCAAACTAGCGGGGGTCCTGGTGAGCAGTTCTTC. The V and J genes are TRBV16 and TRBJ2-1; 11 bases are a match to TRBD2. V was clipped by 2 bases and J by 9 bases; unmatched bases: 6. Germline CDR1 and CDR2: KGHSY and FQNENV. CDR3 size: 15 residues.

The chain combines TRBV7-6 with TRBJ1-1, with a tentative D call TRBD1 (5 bases). Per germline, CDR1 SGHVS and CDR2 FNYEAQ. This CDR3 region has 14 residues. The V end lost 5 bases, the J end lost 0 bases, and 10 bases lay between the germline ends. The CDR3 loop is CASSAGPVNTEAFF. As DNA, the CDR3 is TGTGCCAGCAGCGCGGGACCGGTGAACACTGAAGCTTTCTTT.

The V call is TRBV7-9, the J call TRBJ2-7; D is ambiguous. Trimming shortened V by 7 bases and J by 0 bases, and 10 bases separated the two germline ends. In germline, CDR1 is SEHNR, CDR2 FQNEAQ (reference sequence). The CDR3 spans 13 residues. The CDR3 is CASTPPDSYEQYF. CDR3 coding DNA: TGTGCCAGCACCCCGCCGGACTCCTACGAGCAGTACTTC.

The chain combines TRBV7-9 with TRBJ2-7; TRBD1 is a possible D gene (6 bases). The CDR3 sequence is 13 residues long. CDR1 and CDR2 (germline): SEHNR, FQNEAQ (reference sequence). The V and J ends lost 5 bases and 4 bases respectively, with 12 bases between them. The CDR3 sequence: CASSRAGDYEQYF. The CDR3 region has the DNA TGTGCCAGCAGCCGGGCAGGGGATTACGAGCAGTACTTC.

About this clonotype: A much larger clone sits a single nucleotide away, making a read error possible. The chain links TRBV4-2 to TRBJ2-3, with 13 positions matching TRBD2. This CDR3 comprises 17 residues. Trimming removed 4 bases from V and 1 base from J; junction bases left unmatched: 5. Germline values: CDR1 LGHNA, CDR2 YNFKEQ. Here the CDR3 DNA reads TGTGCCAGCAGCCCCGGGACTAGCGGGGAGGGCACAGATACGCAGTATTTT. It yields the protein CASSPGTSGEGTDTQYF.

This clonotype was counted a few times. The V and J genes are TRBV19 and TRBJ2-1; D possibly corresponds to TRBD2 (6 bases). V shed 5 bases and J shed 5 bases, with 13 bases lying between them. The CDR3 consists of 14 residues. Germline CDR1 is LNHDA and CDR2 is SQIVND (reference sequence). As DNA, the CDR3 is TGTGCCAGTAGTGTGACTAGTTCGGACAATGAGCAGTTCTTC. The encoded protein is CASSVTSSDNEQFF.

This clonotype occurred once. A much larger clone differs by one base, so this may be a read error. No conserved phenylalanine or tryptophan ends this CDR3, so it is likely a read error. The rearrangement links TRBV20-1 to TRBJ2-2; D remains ambiguous. V was shortened by 5 bases and J by 0 bases, with 19 bases between the two germline ends. The length of the CDR3 is 17 residues. The germline CDR1 and CDR2 sequences are DFQATT and SNEGSKA (reference sequence). CDR3 in amino acids: CSAPEVGTTTNTGELFS. CDR3 DNA: TGCAGTGCTCCTGAAGTAGGAACTACGACGAACACCGGGGAGCTGTTTTCT.

The sample holds many counts of this clonotype. The chain combines TRBV9 with TRBJ1-6; a possible D gene is TRBD1 (5 bases). V lost 0 bases and J lost 9, with 10 bases in between. The CDR3 totals 14 residues. CDR1 SGDLS and CDR2 YYNGEE come from the germline V gene. DNA of the CDR3: TGTGCCAGCAGCGTAGGGGGGACTGGTTCACCCCTCCACTTT. It encodes CASSVGGTGSPLHF.

The rearrangement joins TRBV11-1 to TRBJ1-2; D is uncertain. This CDR3 spans 17 amino acids. V lost 2 bases and J lost 3, with 19 bases in between. The germline V gene has CDR1 SGHAT and CDR2 FQDESV (reference sequence). The CDR3 nucleotides are TGTGCCAGCAGCTTATGGTTCCCCTCTAGGGCAGACTATGGCTACACCTTC. Amino acid sequence: CASSLWFPSRADYGYTF.

CDR3 nucleotide sequence: TGTGCCAGCAGCGCGACGGGCAGGGGAGGGGATCAGCCCCAGCATTTT. Its translation is CASSATGRGGDQPQHF. The rearrangement joins TRBV11-1 to TRBJ1-5, with D maybe TRBD1 (6 bases). V was clipped by 5 bases and J by 5 bases, with 19 bases between them. The CDR3 is 16 residues long. Germline V gene sequence: CDR1 SGHAT, CDR2 FQDESV (reference sequence).

The chain uses TRBV5-1 and TRBJ1-5; D gene unclear. This CDR3 is built from 13 residues. In germline, CDR1 is SGHRS, CDR2 YFSETQ. V lost 3 bases, J lost 11 bases, and 15 bases lay in between. CDR3 bases: TGCGCCAGCAGCTCTCGCAGACCGGGGACCCAGCATTTT. Amino acid sequence: CASSSRRPGTQHF.

The chain links TRBV15 to TRBJ2-1, with TRBD2 matching 9 bases. Germline-derived CDR1 and CDR2 are LNHNV and YYDKDF (reference sequence). The CDR3 sequence is 15 residues long. Losses at the gene ends were 5 bases for V and 9 bases for J; bases not matched to a gene: 11. The CDR3 sequence: CATSGPGLAISEQFF. Here the CDR3 DNA reads TGTGCCACCAGCGGTCCGGGACTAGCCATCAGTGAGCAGTTCTTC. Together with reference TRBV15 and TRBJ2-1, the CDR3 gives the full variable domain: DAMVIQNPRYQVTQFGKPVTLSCSQTLNHNVMYWYQQKSSQAPKLLFHYYDKDFNNEADTPDNFQSRRPNTSFCFLDIRSPGLGDTAMYLCATSGPGLAISEQFFGPGTRLTVL.

The chain employs TRBV6-1 and TRBJ2-1; TRBD2 matches 15 bases. After removal of 5 bases from V and 3 bases from J, the junction contained 5 bases not matched to a gene. Germline lookup yields CDR1 MNHNS and CDR2 SASEGT. This CDR3 region has 17 residues. DNA for the CDR3: TGTGCCAGCAGTCGCAGGACTAGCGGGGGGGTCTACAATGAGCAGTTCTTC. This encodes CASSRRTSGGVYNEQFF.

The chain couples TRBV15 to TRBJ1-1, with D unresolved. This CDR3 is built from 16 residues. Looked up from germline, CDR1 is LNHNV and CDR2 is YYDKDF (reference sequence). The V end was cut by 3 bases, the J end by 0 bases, with 14 bases between. DNA of the CDR3: TGTGCCACCAGCAGCTTAAGCGGTGCCCTGAACACTGAAGCTTTCTTT. It translates to CATSSLSGALNTEAFF.

CDR3 residues: CSVDGGSSPDTQYF. In DNA form, the CDR3 reads TGCAGCGTTGACGGGGGGTCATCCCCAGATACGCAGTATTTT. The chain combines TRBV29-1 with TRBJ2-3; 7 bases fit TRBD2. Trimming cost V 3 bases and J 4 bases; bases outside gene matches: 7. CDR1 SQVTM and CDR2 ANQGSEA come from the germline V gene. This CDR3 is 14 amino acids long.

This clonotype was counted a few times. The V gene is TRBV6-1, the J gene TRBJ1-2; 9 positions match TRBD1. This CDR3 has 14 residues. The germline V gene encodes CDR1 MNHNS and CDR2 SASEGT. J was trimmed by 8 bases and V by 4 bases; bases with no gene match: 8. The CDR3 nucleotides are TGTGCCAGCAGTGCGGGGGGGACAGGGAACGGCTACACCTTC. This sequence encodes CASSAGGTGNGYTF.

This clonotype was detected a few times. The chain recombines TRBV18 with TRBJ2-5, with 8 bases aligning to TRBD1. Germline lookup yields CDR1 KGHSH and CDR2 LQKENI. This CDR3 region has 15 residues. The junction had 4 bases not matched to a gene; V was cut back by 3 bases and J by 1 base. The CDR3 loop is CASSPSDRAQETQYF. The CDR3, as DNA: TGTGCCAGCTCACCCTCGGACAGGGCCCAAGAGACCCAGTACTTC.

This clonotype was seen at least ten times. The rearrangement links TRBV4-2 to TRBJ2-7, with 10 bases that match TRBD1. After removal of 0 bases from V and 4 bases from J, the junction contained 3 bases not matched to a gene. The CDR3 length is 15 residues. The germline CDR1 and CDR2 sequences are LGHNA and YNFKEQ. CDR3: CASSQEGQGRYEQYF. CDR3 sequence (DNA): TGTGCCAGCAGCCAAGAGGGACAGGGGAGGTACGAGCAGTACTTC.

This clonotype appeared many times. This chain joins TRBV20-1 and TRBJ2-1; 10 bases map to TRBD2. This CDR3 contains 16 residues. Trimming cost V 1 base and J 0 bases; bases outside gene matches: 3. From germline, CDR1 is DFQATT and CDR2 SNEGSKA (reference sequence). The CDR3 reads CSARASGGPSYNEQFF. The CDR3 DNA sequence: TGCAGTGCTAGAGCTAGCGGGGGCCCCTCCTACAATGAGCAGTTCTTC.

This clonotype has just a few counts. The gene calls are TRBV7-9 and TRBJ2-7; the D gene is possibly TRBD1 (6 bases). Germline CDR1 reads SEHNR; CDR2 reads FQNEAQ (reference sequence). Deletions cut 5 bases from V and 0 bases from J, with 8 bases between. This CDR3 spans 13 amino acids. The CDR3 DNA reads TGTGCCAGCAGCAACAGGGCCTCCTACGAGCAGTACTTC. Translation: CASSNRASYEQYF. Looking up the rest from reference TRBV7-9 and TRBJ2-7 gives the full variable domain: DTGVSQNPRHKITKRGQNVTFRCDPISEHNRLYWYRQTLGQGPEFLTYFQNEAQLEKSRLLSDRFSAERPKGSFSTLEIQRTEQGDSAMYLCASSNRASYEQYFGPGTRLTVT.

Only a few counts were recorded for this clonotype. The rearrangement joins TRBV6-1 to TRBJ1-5; TRBD1 matches at 11 bases. The CDR3 length is 16 residues. CDR1 and CDR2 (germline): MNHNS, SASEGT. Losses at the gene ends were 2 bases for V and 7 bases for J; bases not matched to a gene: 7. The CDR3 DNA sequence: TGTGCCAGCAGTGAACAAGGGACAGGGGGGGGACAGCCCCAGCATTTT. It translates to CASSEQGTGGGQPQHF.

The V and J genes are TRBV6-5 and TRBJ1-2, with D possibly being TRBD1 (5 bases). Per the germline V gene, CDR1 is MNHEY and CDR2 is SVGAGI. The CDR3 is 14 amino acids. The ends were cut back, 0 bases at V and 5 bases at J, with 10 bases in the middle. The CDR3 reads CASSYSTGGYGYTF. The CDR3 DNA is TGTGCCAGCAGTTACTCGACGGGGGGGTATGGCTACACCTTC.

Concerning this clonotype itself: The junction departs from the called germline gene at one end, perhaps through a read error. The chain has TRBV5-1 and TRBJ2-1; 11 nucleotides match TRBD2. The CDR3 covers 13 residues. CDR1 and CDR2 (germline): SGHRS, YFSETQ. The CDR3 region has the DNA TGCGCCAGCAGCCTGACTAGCGGGGACGATAGCCTCTTC. Protein product: CASSLTSGDDSLF.

This clonotype was seen once. Given a much more abundant clone one base away, this may be a read error. The rearrangement uses TRBV6-1 and TRBJ2-7; D unclear. Per germline, CDR1 MNHNS and CDR2 SASEGT. The CDR3 has 11 residues. V was cut by 8 bases and J by 5 bases, with 10 bases left in between. CDR3 region: CASGVGHEQYF. CDR3 nucleotide sequence: TGTGCCAGCGGTGTTGGACACGAGCAGTACTTC.

The chain uses TRBV24-1 and TRBJ2-7; possibly TRBD1 or TRBD2 for D (5 bases each). This CDR3 is 15 amino acids long. Germline V CDR1 and CDR2: KGHDR, SFDVKD. Trimming shortened V by 3 bases and J by 1 base, and 12 bases separated the two germline ends. The CDR3, as DNA: TGTGCCACCAGTGATCCGGGACGACCGTCCTACGAGCAGTACTTC. Translation gives CATSDPGRPSYEQYF.